Listed below are T cell receptor beta chains from one sample, sequenced in a study of shared T cell receptors in the human thymus. Libraries were prepared by immunoSEQ multiplex PCR; TCRdb keeps only in-frame clonotypes and omits some of them. The top ten hold around 0.01% of the sample, which has 700,000 or so clones, roughly 85% seen once. These data are also associated with another study on human thymus T cells.

The specimen was thymocytes. The source of these receptors is a girl under two years old with a congenital heart defect. Each CDR3 is given with its conserved first and last residue. The order of the fields is V gene, D gene, J gene, clone size, CDR3 DNA, CDR3 protein. The D gene is left open where the match is weak. Clone size is stated in some rows and not others, as once, few, many or a class when expanded.

V gene: TRBV7-2; D gene: TRBD1; J gene: TRBJ1-2; clone size: .; CDR3 DNA: TGTGCCAGCAGCTCCAGGGACAGGAACCGCTATGGCTACACCTTC; CDR3 protein: CASSSRDRNRYGYTF
V gene: TRBV14; D gene: TRBD1; J gene: TRBJ2-7; clone size: once; CDR3 DNA: TGTGCCAGCAGCCAAGAGGACAGGGAACCCTACGAGCAGTACTTC; CDR3 protein: CASSQEDREPYEQYF
V gene: TRBV4-1; D gene: .; J gene: TRBJ1-2; clone size: few; CDR3 DNA: TGCGCCAGCAGCCAAGATCGGGACATACCTTATCCCTATGGCTACACCTTC; CDR3 protein: CASSQDRDIPYPYGYTF
V gene: TRBV9; D gene: TRBD2; J gene: TRBJ2-3; clone size: .; CDR3 DNA: TGTGCCAGAAATTATAGCGGGGGGGCCCCAGATACGCAGTATTTT; CDR3 protein: CARNYSGGAPDTQYF
V gene: TRBV10-3; D gene: .; J gene: TRBJ1-1; clone size: .; CDR3 DNA: TGTGCCATCAACAAAAATAACAGCCGACCCGTAAGGAAGAACACTGAAGCTTTCTTT; CDR3 protein: CAINKNNSRPVRKNTEAFF
V gene: TRBV25-1; D gene: TRBD2; J gene: TRBJ2-7; clone size: .; CDR3 DNA: TGTGCCAGCAGTGAAGGTACTAGCGGGGGGGCATCCGAGCAGTACTTC; CDR3 protein: CASSEGTSGGASEQYF
V gene: TRBV4-1; D gene: .; J gene: TRBJ1-5; clone size: .; CDR3 DNA: TGCGCCAGCAGCCAAGATGACCTGGACAGAAGGAGCAATCAGCCCCAGCATTTT; CDR3 protein: CASSQDDLDRRSNQPQHF
V gene: TRBV5-1; D gene: TRBD2; J gene: TRBJ2-7; clone size: .; CDR3 DNA: TGCGCCAGCAGCGCCCCACTAGCGGGGGACTCCTACGAGCAGTACTTC; CDR3 protein: CASSAPLAGDSYEQYF
V gene: TRBV4-1; D gene: .; J gene: TRBJ1-2; clone size: few; CDR3 DNA: TGCGCCAGCAGCCAAGAGCGGTCTGGCTACACCTTC; CDR3 protein: CASSQERSGYTF
V gene: TRBV6-1; D gene: .; J gene: TRBJ1-1; clone size: .; CDR3 DNA: TGTGCCAGCAGTGAACCCCATAAAATCGGCCGGGAGGCTGAAGCTTTCTTT; CDR3 protein: CASSEPHKIGREAEAFF
V gene: TRBV5-5; D gene: .; J gene: TRBJ2-2; clone size: .; CDR3 DNA: TGTGCCAGCAGGATCAGGCAGGGGTACACCGGGGAGCTGTTTTTT; CDR3 protein: CASRIRQGYTGELFF
V gene: TRBV28; D gene: .; J gene: TRBJ2-2; clone size: .; CDR3 DNA: TGTGCCAGCAGTTTTAGTCCGGGGTACAACACCGGGGAGCTGTTTTTT; CDR3 protein: CASSFSPGYNTGELFF
V gene: TRBV11-3; D gene: TRBD1; J gene: TRBJ2-7; clone size: .; CDR3 DNA: TGTGCCAGCAGCCCAGGGACAGACTTTTACGAGCAGTACTTC; CDR3 protein: CASSPGTDFYEQYF
V gene: TRBV7-9; D gene: .; J gene: TRBJ1-4; clone size: .; CDR3 DNA: TGTGCCAGCAGCCCCCGGGAGGAAAAACTGTTTTTT; CDR3 protein: CASSPREEKLFF
V gene: TRBV12-5; D gene: .; J gene: TRBJ1-1; clone size: .; CDR3 DNA: TGTGCTAGTGGTAGAGACTACGGCTCCGACACTGAAGCTTTCTTT; CDR3 protein: CASGRDYGSDTEAFF
V gene: TRBV6-5; D gene: .; J gene: TRBJ1-2; clone size: .; CDR3 DNA: TGTGCCACCAAGGGAGGGGTTTATGGCTACACCTTC; CDR3 protein: CATKGGVYGYTF
V gene: TRBV11-3; D gene: TRBD1; J gene: TRBJ1-4; clone size: few; CDR3 DNA: TGTGCCAGCAGCCCACCCGGGGGGACAGGGACTTATGAAAAACTGTTTTTT; CDR3 protein: CASSPPGGTGTYEKLFF
V gene: TRBV6-6; D gene: TRBD2; J gene: TRBJ2-1; clone size: .; CDR3 DNA: TGTGCCAGCAGTTACGCCGGGGGGAACTACAATGAGCAGTTCTTC; CDR3 protein: CASSYAGGNYNEQFF
V gene: TRBV5-5; D gene: TRBD1; J gene: TRBJ1-2; clone size: once; CDR3 DNA: TGTGCCAGCAGCCTACCAGGGGGCAAAGGCTACACCTTC; CDR3 protein: CASSLPGGKGYTF
V gene: TRBV5-1; D gene: TRBD1; J gene: TRBJ1-2; clone size: .; CDR3 DNA: TGCGCCAGCAGCTTGGCGGGACCATACAGGGGACCCAGAGATTTGGGCTACACCTTC; CDR3 protein: CASSLAGPYRGPRDLGYTF
V gene: TRBV14; D gene: .; J gene: TRBJ1-3; clone size: .; CDR3 DNA: TGTGCCAGCAGCCTTGCCGCGGGCCTAAGTGGAAACACCATATATTTT; CDR3 protein: CASSLAAGLSGNTIYF
V gene: TRBV19; D gene: .; J gene: TRBJ2-1; clone size: .; CDR3 DNA: TGTGCCAGTAGTATAGAAGTGAGTACAATTAAAGGGGACAATGAGCAGCTCTTC; CDR3 protein: CASSIEVSTIKGDNEQLF
V gene: TRBV9; D gene: TRBD1; J gene: TRBJ1-2; clone size: .; CDR3 DNA: TGTGCCAGCAGCGTCCGGCCGGGACAGGGGGGTGTATCTCCATTCTATGGCTACACCTTC; CDR3 protein: CASSVRPGQGGVSPFYGYTF
V gene: TRBV27; D gene: TRBD2; J gene: TRBJ2-1; clone size: .; CDR3 DNA: TGTGCCAGCAGTCCCGGGACTAGCCTCAATGAGCAGTTCTTC; CDR3 protein: CASSPGTSLNEQFF
V gene: TRBV11-2; D gene: TRBD1; J gene: TRBJ2-7; clone size: .; CDR3 DNA: TGTGCCAGCACTTTCTACAGTGACAGGGGTAAATACTACGAGCAGTACTTC; CDR3 protein: CASTFYSDRGKYYEQYF
V gene: TRBV6-4; D gene: TRBD2; J gene: TRBJ2-3; clone size: .; CDR3 DNA: TGTGCCAGCAGTGTTAGCGGGGAAGGGCGAGATACGCAGTATTTT; CDR3 protein: CASSVSGEGRDTQYF
V gene: TRBV5-6; D gene: .; J gene: TRBJ2-2; clone size: once; CDR3 DNA: TGTGCCAGCAGCTTAAATACCTGCGAGAACACCGGGGAGCTGTTTTTT; CDR3 protein: CASSLNTCENTGELFF
V gene: TRBV6-4; D gene: .; J gene: TRBJ2-2; clone size: .; CDR3 DNA: TGTGCCAGCAGTGACTCGGGGGGACCCACCGGGGAGCTGTTTTTT; CDR3 protein: CASSDSGGPTGELFF
V gene: TRBV19; D gene: .; J gene: TRBJ1-5; clone size: few; CDR3 DNA: TGTGCCAGTAAGGCTGCGGGGGATGGCAATCAGCCCCAGCATTTT; CDR3 protein: CASKAAGDGNQPQHF
V gene: TRBV4-1; D gene: TRBD1; J gene: TRBJ1-1; clone size: .; CDR3 DNA: TGCGCCAGCAGCCCAATGCAAAGGGGATACAGGGGTAGGGGCACTGAAGCTTTCTTT; CDR3 protein: CASSPMQRGYRGRGTEAFF
V gene: TRBV4-1; D gene: TRBD2; J gene: TRBJ2-1; clone size: .; CDR3 DNA: TGCGCCAGCAGCCAGAGCCGAGAGGTGTTAGCGGGGGGGCCGAGGACCTACAATGAGCAGTTCTTC; CDR3 protein: CASSQSREVLAGGPRTYNEQFF
V gene: TRBV9; D gene: .; J gene: TRBJ1-3; clone size: .; CDR3 DNA: TGTGCCAGCAGCGCTCGTTGCTCGGGGTCAAGATCTGGAAACACCATATATTTT; CDR3 protein: CASSARCSGSRSGNTIYF
V gene: TRBV2; D gene: TRBD1; J gene: TRBJ1-5; clone size: .; CDR3 DNA: TGTGCCAGCAGTGATGGACAGGCGACATATAGCAATCAGCCCCAGCATTTT; CDR3 protein: CASSDGQATYSNQPQHF
V gene: TRBV27; D gene: TRBD1; J gene: TRBJ1-5; clone size: .; CDR3 DNA: TGTGCCAGCAGTTCCCGGACAGGGGTCCGCGGTGGACCTCAGCCCCAGCATTTT; CDR3 protein: CASSSRTGVRGGPQPQHF
V gene: TRBV5-1; D gene: TRBD1; J gene: TRBJ2-7; clone size: .; CDR3 DNA: TGCGCCAGCAGCTTCCGGCAGGGGGTGATATCGTTAAAATCGGGGCAGTACTTC; CDR3 protein: CASSFRQGVISLKSGQYF
V gene: TRBV4-3; D gene: .; J gene: TRBJ2-1; clone size: .; CDR3 DNA: TGCGCCAGCAGCCAGCGGGGAGGAGGCGAGCAGTTCTTC; CDR3 protein: CASSQRGGGEQFF
V gene: TRBV7-9; D gene: .; J gene: TRBJ2-1; clone size: .; CDR3 DNA: TGTGCCAGCAGCTTAATGGCTCCAGTCGGGGGAAACACACACAATGAGCAGTTCTTC; CDR3 protein: CASSLMAPVGGNTHNEQFF
V gene: TRBV7-2; D gene: .; J gene: TRBJ2-7; clone size: .; CDR3 DNA: TGTGCCAGCAGCTTATCCGGTCTTAACTCCTACGAGCAGTACTTC; CDR3 protein: CASSLSGLNSYEQYF
V gene: TRBV27; D gene: TRBD1; J gene: TRBJ1-2; clone size: .; CDR3 DNA: TGTGCCAGCAGTCTCAGGGGGCAGCGCCGGAGAGGCTATGGCTACACCTTC; CDR3 protein: CASSLRGQRRRGYGYTF
V gene: TRBV27; D gene: TRBD1; J gene: TRBJ1-1; clone size: .; CDR3 DNA: TGTGCCAGCAGTTTAGGGACAGGGGGCAGGAACACTGAAGCTTTCTTT; CDR3 protein: CASSLGTGGRNTEAFF